This T cell receptor beta chain was identified in a study of memory CD4+ T cells and cytomegalovirus serostatus. General study findings and limits: Of 150 to 200 reported CMV TCRbeta sequences, some 70 were found in memory CD4+ repertoires.

On this clone: Its matching antigen is unknown.

Trimming took 4 bases from V and 7 from J; bases not matched to a gene: 7. CDR3 length equals 15 residues. Germline V CDR1 and CDR2: GTSNPN, SVGIG (reference sequence). The authors' processing: Out-of-frame sequences were removed, leaving 2,000,000 or so distinct TCRbeta sequences. Some clones are missing from TCRdb's copy, which holds only in-frame ones; the method was immunoSEQ multiplex PCR. V and J calls and clone size are those listed in that table; D and trimming were worked out from the DNA. The repertoire includes around 60,000 clones, approximately 85% of them detected once, and roughly 0.9% sits in the top ten. Single viable CD3+CD4+CD8-CD45RO+ cells were sorted as the memory CD4+ T cells. Donors' CMV status reflects serum IgG against pp150, pp28, p38, p52.

Specimen: memory CD4+ T cells from blood. This clonotype originated in an adult in good health and CMV-seronegative. This chain joins TRBV30 and TRBJ1-6; 10 nucleotides line up with TRBD1. The CDR3 DNA follows: TGTGCCTGGAACAGGGGGGGACAGGGGAATTCACCCCTCCACTTT. Translation gives CAWNRGGQGNSPLHF.